This T cell receptor beta chain was recovered during a study of identical twins. For this clonotype: Its antigen is unknown.

After template switching added a universal primer site, the resulting cDNA carried unique molecular identifiers. TCRdb processed the 5' RACE reads anew with MiXCR; each CDR3 protein has one entry. This table has approximately 220,000 distinct CDR3 sequences, 9.4% appearing once. Study-level points and caveats: With monozygotic twins, out-of-frame TCR alpha sharing exceeded what models estimated. Out-of-frame alpha sequences common to twins exhibited a surplus of low generation probability. While abundant cord blood beta clonotypes carried fewer insertions, memory repertoires showed no such pattern.

This CDR3 is built from 14 residues. V shed 0 bases and J shed 2 bases, with 8 bases lying between them. From germline, CDR1 is SGHRS and CDR2 YFSETQ. The TCR was taken from a woman under 30 in good health. Sequenced: memory (CD45RO+) T cells sorted from blood. The J gene is TRBJ1-1, the V gene TRBV5-1; a weak D match, TRBD1 (5 bases). The CDR3 nucleotides are TGCGCCAGCAGCTTGGAGGGGAGAAACACTGAAGCTTTCTTT. Amino acid sequence: CASSLEGRNTEAFF. Supplemented by reference TRBV5-1 and TRBJ1-1, the full variable domain reads KAGVTQTPRYLIKTRGQQVTLSCSPISGHRSVSWYQQTPGQGLQFLFEYFSETQRNKGNFPGRFSGRQFSNSRSEMNVSTLELGDSALYLCASSLEGRNTEAFFGQGTRLTVV.